These 5 T cell receptor beta chains were all obtained from the same sample, sequenced in a study of blood T cell repertoires in COVID-19. The assay was immunoSEQ multiplex PCR, and TCRdb's table has in-frame clones only and misses some. This table holds 220,000 or so clones, less than 90% found once. The sequenced sample consisted of PBMCs or T cells enriched from blood (not recorded which). The receptors come from a woman aged 40 to 49 who had recovered from COVID-19.

J is TRBJ2-7 and V is TRBV18; TRBD1 agrees at 11 bases. Trimming at V came to 3 bases and at J to 6 bases, leaving 1 base not matched to a gene. Germline V CDR1 and CDR2: KGHSH, LQKENI. The CDR3 runs to 13 residues. The CDR3 coding sequence is TGTGCCAGCTCACCCGGGACAGGGGGCGAGCAGTACTTC. Encoded protein: CASSPGTGGEQYF.

The V call is TRBV29-1, the J call TRBJ2-1; 11 bases map to TRBD2. Germline CDR1 reads SQVTM; CDR2 reads ANQGSEA. The CDR3 extends over 13 amino acids. J was trimmed by 9 bases and V by 7 bases; bases with no gene match: 8. Written as DNA, the CDR3 is TGCAGCGCTACTGGACTAGCGGGTACTGAGCAGTTCTTC. Translation gives CSATGLAGTEQFF.

The chain uses TRBV10-2 and TRBJ1-4; weak D call: TRBD1 (5 bases). Trimming shortened V by 3 bases and J by 7 bases, and 12 bases separated the two germline ends. The CDR3 sequence is 14 residues long. CDR1 and CDR2 from the germline V gene are WSHSY and SAAADI. CDR3 DNA sequence: TGCGCCAGCAGTGATTACAGGATTGGTGAAAAACTGTTTTTT. Translating it yields CASSDYRIGEKLFF.

The V call is TRBV11-2, the J call TRBJ2-5; weak D call: TRBD2 (5 bases). CDR1 and CDR2 from the germline V gene are SGHAT and FQNNGV. This CDR3 has 14 amino acids. The germline V and J ends were trimmed by 5 bases and 2 bases, with 12 bases remaining between them. The CDR3 DNA is TGTGCCAGCAGCCCCGCGGGCAGGCAAGAGACCCAGTACTTC. Translation gives CASSPAGRQETQYF.

The rearrangement uses TRBV24-1 and TRBJ2-7, with D hard to call. V was cut by 0 bases and J by 8 bases, with 34 bases left in between. This CDR3 has 21 amino acids. Germline V lookup: CDR1 KGHDR, CDR2 SFDVKD. CDR3 sequence (DNA): TGTGCCACCAGTGATTTGCTTCTGTCCGGTCTTCGCGGTCGGGTCAACCCCCAGCAGTACTTC. Translating it yields CATSDLLLSGLRGRVNPQQYF.